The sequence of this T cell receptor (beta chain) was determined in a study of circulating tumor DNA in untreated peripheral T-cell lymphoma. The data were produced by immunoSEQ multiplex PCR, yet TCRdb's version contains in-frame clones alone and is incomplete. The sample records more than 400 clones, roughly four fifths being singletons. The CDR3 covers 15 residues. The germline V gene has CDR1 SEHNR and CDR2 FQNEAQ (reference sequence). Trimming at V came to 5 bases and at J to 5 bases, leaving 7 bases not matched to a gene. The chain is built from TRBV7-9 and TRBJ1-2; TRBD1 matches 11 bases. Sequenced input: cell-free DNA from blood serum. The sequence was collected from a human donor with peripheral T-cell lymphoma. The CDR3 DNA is TGTGCCAGCAGCATAGGGACAGGGGGAATATATGGCTACACCTTC. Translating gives CASSIGTGGIYGYTF.